The T cell receptor beta chain described here comes from a study of vaccination effects on CD4 cells after COVID-19. Libraries were prepared by immunoSEQ multiplex PCR; TCRdb keeps only in-frame clonotypes and omits some of them. The profile shows 50,000 to 60,000 clones, 55% to 75% of them singletons. The CDR3 consists of 15 residues. Germline CDR1 reads SEHNR; CDR2 reads FQNEAQ (reference sequence). V gave up 0 bases and J gave up 4 bases, with 12 bases separating them. The study's findings and limits: Clones of infection and vaccine origin contracted markedly late after vaccination. Common cold coronavirus cross-reactivity was shown by only 1 of 255 vaccine-induced clones in healthy vaccinees.

After expansion with viral peptide pools in the ViraFEST assay, antigen-specific CD4+ T cells were sequenced. CD4+ T cells were isolated after about eleven days of culture. Vaccine recipients had no previous SARS-CoV-2 infection; their nucleocapsid antibodies were negative. About 2.1 million PBMC were seeded per well and grown in the presence of about 9.5 IU/ml IL-2 and about 10 ug/ml peptides. This clone has only a few counts. Its antigen remains unidentified. The receptor was derived from a human donor who received a COVID-19 vaccine. Sequenced here: CD4+ T cells from PBMCs cultured with SARS-CoV-2 spike peptides, sampled before COVID-19 vaccination. This rearrangement joins TRBV7-9 to TRBJ1-2, with a possible D match to TRBD1 (6 bases). This chain's CDR3 is CASSLAGRGSYGYTF. DNA for the CDR3: TGTGCCAGCAGCTTAGCAGGCAGGGGAAGCTATGGCTACACCTTC.